This T cell receptor (beta chain) was obtained from a study of human T cells and chemical hapten exposure. Whole-study findings and limits: Versus controls, expanded TCRs had significantly more large CDR3 similarity clusters. Those TCRs sitting above 1 in 1000 frequency stayed the same with DPC sensitization.

Germline CDR1 and CDR2: MNHEY and SVGEGT. The CDR3 runs to 14 residues. Trimming shortened V by 5 bases and J by 7 bases, and 15 bases separated the two germline ends. Noted time point: patch test 1, 2 weeks after DPC sensitization. Specified treatment: therapeutic diphenylcyclopropenone sensitization with weekly scalp DPC. About this clonotype: Its antigen is undetermined.

TCRdb passed the RACE reads through MiXCR, listing each CDR3 protein once. Among under 200,000 distinct CDR3 sequences, more than 14% were seen once, and the ten largest hold less than 2%. This receptor was identified in a woman under 40 with alopecia areata. Some clones in this sample may be carry-over from other donors' samples. V gene TRBV6-2 or TRBV6-3 combines with J gene TRBJ1-5, with D perhaps matching TRBD1 (5 bases). The source material was whole blood, sampled in connection with sensitization to the hapten diphenylcyclopropenone (DPC). The CDR3: CASSKAGGDQPQHF. The CDR3 coding sequence is TGTGCCAGCAGTAAAGCCGGGGGGGACCAGCCCCAGCATTTT.